One and the same sample provided the 11 T cell receptor beta chains below, sequenced in a study of T cell repertoires in ileal Crohn's disease. Time point denoted: neoterminal ileum biopsy at postoperative endoscopy, about 6 months after surgery. The assay was immunoSEQ multiplex PCR, and TCRdb's table has in-frame clones only and misses some. The data hold about 62,000 clones, with 85% to 90% observed a single time. Sequencing was done on a sample of ileal tissue. The receptor source for this set is an adult with Crohn's disease.

This rearrangement joins TRBV5-8 to TRBJ2-2; a weak D match, TRBD1 (5 bases). This CDR3 is built from 16 residues. Trimming shortened V by 6 bases and J by 2 bases, and 17 bases separated the two germline ends. From germline, CDR1 is SGHTS and CDR2 YDEGEE. The CDR3 reads CASNSYRSKNTGELFF. The DNA for the CDR3 is TGTGCCAGCAACTCCTACAGGTCGAAAAACACCGGGGAGCTGTTTTTT.

The chain couples TRBV6-1 to TRBJ1-1; D may be TRBD1 (6 bases). This CDR3 has 15 amino acids. Germline CDR1 is MNHNS and CDR2 is SASEGT. The V gene lost 3 bases and the J gene lost 6 bases, with 17 bases spanning the gap. DNA of the CDR3: TGTGCCAGCAGTGAGATCGGTTTTAGGACAGCTGAAGCTTTCTTT. The encoded protein is CASSEIGFRTAEAFF.

V and J are TRBV7-8 and TRBJ2-3; tentatively, D is TRBD2 (6 bases). Trimming took off 5 bases at V and 6 bases at J, with 21 bases between the two ends. The CDR3 is 16 residues long. CDR1 SGHVS and CDR2 FQNEAQ come from the germline V gene. For the CDR3, the DNA is TGTGCCAGCAGCCCCCCGCCGAGGGCTGGAGGGGATACGCAGTATTTT. Translation: CASSPPPRAGGDTQYF. Together with reference TRBV7-8 and TRBJ2-3, the CDR3 gives the full variable domain: GAGVSQSPRYKVAKRGQDVALRCDPISGHVSLFWYQQALGQGPEFLTYFQNEAQLDKSGLPSDRFFAERPEGSVSTLKIQRTQQEDSAVYLCASSPPPRAGGDTQYFGPGTRLTVL.

V is TRBV4-2 and J is TRBJ1-5; 8 bases line up with TRBD1. Per germline, CDR1 LGHNA and CDR2 YNFKEQ. The CDR3 is made up of 17 amino acids. V shed 0 bases, J shed 5 bases, and the junction held 9 bases outside the gene matches. CDR3 amino acids: CASSQDKQGVPYQPQHF. CDR3 DNA sequence: TGTGCCAGCAGCCAAGACAAACAGGGGGTTCCTTATCAGCCCCAGCATTTT.

The rearrangement joins TRBV29-1 to TRBJ2-7, with 14 nucleotides matching TRBD2. CDR1 is SQVTM, CDR2 ANQGSEA, per germline. Unmatched junction bases numbered 9, after V lost 6 bases and J lost 5 bases. CDR3 length: 15 amino acids. CDR3 DNA: TGCAGCGTCAGTGGGACTAGCGGGAGTATAAACGAGCAGTACTTC. Translating it yields CSVSGTSGSINEQYF.

The rearrangement links TRBV7-2 to TRBJ1-4, with a possible D match to TRBD1 (5 bases). V lost 1 base, J lost 4 bases, and 13 bases lay in between. This CDR3 comprises 16 residues. Germline V gives CDR1 SGHTA, CDR2 FQGNSA. The DNA for the CDR3 is TGTGCCAGCAGCTTAGGGGACGGGAGAAATAATGAAAAACTGTTTTTT. It codes for CASSLGDGRNNEKLFF.

The chain is built from TRBV4-1 and TRBJ1-5, with 9 bases matching TRBD1. With 4 bases clipped from V and 4 bases from J, the junction kept 8 bases outside the gene matches. CDR1 is MGHRA, CDR2 YSYEKL, per germline. The CDR3 is 16 amino acids. The CDR3 sequence is CASSLTPTGGNQPQHF. CDR3 coding DNA: TGCGCCAGCAGCCTCACTCCGACAGGGGGAAATCAGCCCCAGCATTTT.

This chain links TRBV28 with TRBJ2-2; D is ambiguous. V was trimmed by 8 bases and J by 0 bases, leaving 10 bases between them. The CDR3 extends over 14 amino acids. Germline lookup yields CDR1 MDHEN and CDR2 SYDVKM. CDR3 in amino acids: CASEAPTNTGELFF. In nucleotides, the CDR3 is TGTGCCAGCGAGGCACCGACGAACACCGGGGAGCTGTTTTTT.

J is TRBJ1-1 and V is TRBV4-3; D gene unclear. The CDR3 runs to 15 residues. Germline values: CDR1 LGHNA, CDR2 YSLEER. Trimming left V 0 bases short and J 0 bases short, with 8 bases between. CDR3 region: CASSQDLALNTEAFF. Here the CDR3 DNA reads TGCGCCAGCAGCCAAGATTTGGCACTGAACACTGAAGCTTTCTTT.

The genes are TRBV19 and TRBJ2-7; 10 nucleotides agree with TRBD1. CDR1 is LNHDA and CDR2 is SQIVND in the germline V gene (reference sequence). The CDR3 totals 15 residues. V gave up 4 bases and J gave up 1 base; unmatched junction bases: 4. CDR3 nucleotide sequence: TGTGCCAGTAGTACCGGGACAGGGGAGTCCTACGAGCAGTACTTC. As protein: CASSTGTGESYEQYF.

V gene TRBV5-6 combines with J gene TRBJ2-7; TRBD1 might be the D (6 bases). Germline V gene sequence: CDR1 SGHDT, CDR2 YYEEEE. This CDR3 has 13 residues. Trimming pared 4 bases from V and 5 bases from J, leaving 13 bases between. The CDR3 loop is CASSPPRTDEQYF. Here the CDR3 DNA reads TGTGCCAGCAGCCCACCACGGACAGACGAGCAGTACTTC.